This is a list of T cell receptor beta chains from one sample in a study of T cells generated in artificial thymic organoids. MiXCR, run by TCRdb on the 5' RACE reads, gives a single entry per CDR3 protein. Of under 2,500 distinct CDR3 sequences detected, about 11% appear once; the ten largest clones hold about 2.9%. Sequences were obtained from naive CD8+ T cells from the thymus. All receptors derive from a human donor who gave cord blood stem cells for thymic organoid culture, a cardiac surgery patient who gave postnatal thymus, or a blood donor (not recorded which). Each CDR3 is given with its conserved first and last residue. Size is omitted from some rows. Given values are once, few, many or a class for expanded clones.

abundance,v_gene,j_gene,CDR3aa
medium-sized,TRBV12-3/TRBV12-4,TRBJ2-3,CASSLERETDTQYF
medium-sized,TRBV5-5,TRBJ2-1,CASSGTGTKIYNEQFF
medium-sized,TRBV12-3/TRBV12-4,TRBJ2-2,CASSLGQLGTGELFF
large,TRBV12-3/TRBV12-4,TRBJ2-3,CASSYLTSGGTDTQYF
medium-sized,TRBV7-9,TRBJ2-3,CASSSGLASTDTQYF
medium-sized,TRBV27,TRBJ2-7,CASSSLGLAEGEQYF
.,TRBV3-1,TRBJ2-3,CASSQDPRRVTDTQYF
medium-sized,TRBV5-5,TRBJ2-1,CASSPRGGDNEQFF
medium-sized,TRBV3-1,TRBJ2-3,CASSGPGTSADTQYF
few,TRBV19,TRBJ1-5,CASSPRGENQPQHF
.,TRBV7-3,TRBJ2-1,CASSPFRGGPNEQFF
medium-sized,TRBV10-3,TRBJ2-7,CAISESTGASYEQYF
medium-sized,TRBV5-1,TRBJ1-1,CASSPTGADTEAFF